This is a list of T cell receptor beta chains from one sample in a study of identifying expanded T cells in peripheral blood. The assay was immunoSEQ multiplex PCR, and TCRdb's table has in-frame clones only and misses some. The data show 75,000 to 95,000 clones, approximately 81% seen once. Sequencing used blood. These receptors were collected from a person aged 18 to 70 in good health. Each CDR3 is given with its conserved first and last residue. A D gene is named only where the DNA matches it firmly. For some rows the clone size is stated as once, few or many, or as a class when expanded; others skip it.

TRBV13	TRBD1	.	TRBJ1-4	TGTGCCAGCAGCTTCCGGGACAGGGGGTTTGAAAAACTGTTTTTT	CASSFRDRGFEKLFF
TRBV19	TRBD1	.	TRBJ1-2	TGTGCCAGTAGTAACAGACAGGGGGGCTACACCTTC	CASSNRQGGYTF
TRBV6-5	.	.	TRBJ1-1	TGTGCCAGCATCCAGACCCGGGGGAACACTGAAGCTTTCTTT	CASIQTRGNTEAFF
TRBV5-1	.	.	TRBJ2-5	TGCGCCAGCAGCTCCTCAGGGAGTTGGGAGACCCAGTACTTC	CASSSSGSWETQYF
TRBV6-1	.	.	TRBJ2-5	TGTGCCAGCAGTGCAAAAGAGACCCAGTACTTC	CASSAKETQYF
TRBV7-8	TRBD2	.	TRBJ2-2	TGTGCCAGCAGCTTAATCTTACGGGGGGCCGGGGAGCTGTTTTTT	CASSLILRGAGELFF
TRBV5-1	TRBD2	many	TRBJ2-1	TGCGCCAGCAGCTTGGAAGGGACTAGCGGGGGCCGCAATGAGCAGTTCTTC	CASSLEGTSGGRNEQFF
TRBV7-9	.	.	TRBJ1-4	TGTGCCAGCAGCCCTCAGGGGGAAAAACTGTTTTTT	CASSPQGEKLFF
TRBV6-5	.	.	TRBJ1-2	TGTGCCAGCAGCCTGGAAGGGTTGAGTGGCTACACCTTC	CASSLEGLSGYTF
TRBV25-1	.	.	TRBJ2-3	TGTGCCAGCACCGATGATACAGATACGCAGTATTTT	CASTDDTDTQYF
TRBV11-2	.	.	TRBJ1-1	TGTGCCAGCAGCCGCGGGTCACCCGACACTCTAGCTTTCTTT	CASSRGSPDTLAFF
TRBV2	TRBD1	.	TRBJ1-4	TGTGCCAGCGCCTGGGACAGGGGTAAAGAAAAACTGTTTTTT	CASAWDRGKEKLFF
TRBV7-6	.	.	TRBJ2-3	TGTGCCAGCAGCTTAGCGGGAGGGGACACCATTGGAACGCAGTATTTT	CASSLAGGDTIGTQYF
TRBV7-9	.	once	TRBJ2-3	TGTGCCAGCAGCTCCCCCCGGTCCGATACGCAGTATTTT	CASSSPRSDTQYF
TRBV6-5	.	few	TRBJ1-5	TGTGCCAGCAGTTACAACAGCAATCAGCCCCAGCATTTT	CASSYNSNQPQHF
TRBV5-1	.	once	TRBJ1-4	TGCGCCAGCAGCTTGCAGACAGATGAAAAACTGTTTTTT	CASSLQTDEKLFF